Listed below are T cell receptor beta chains from one sample, sequenced in a study of OX40 agonist ivuxolimab in advanced cancers. The assay was immunoSEQ multiplex PCR, and TCRdb's table has in-frame clones only and misses some. The sample lists 70,000 to 95,000 clones; approximately 91% were seen once. Sequenced here: CD4+ or CD8+ T cells sorted from blood, sampled in a trial of the OX40 agonist ivuxolimab. These receptors all stem from an adult with an advanced solid tumor such as melanoma, head and neck, liver or kidney cancer. Each CDR3 is given with its conserved first and last residue. A D gene is named only where the DNA matches it firmly. The size entry is marked missing in some rows and otherwise reads once, few, many or a size class.

clone_size	cdr3_length	v_call	j_call	d_call	cdr3_aa	cdr3_nt
.	17	TRBV10-3	TRBJ1-5	.	CAISELGQTNSNQPQHF	TGTGCCATCAGTGAGCTCGGACAGACTAATAGCAATCAGCCCCAGCATTTT
.	14	TRBV28	TRBJ2-7	.	CASTSSGAAYEQYF	TGTGCCAGCACCTCTTCGGGGGCGGCCTACGAGCAGTACTTC
.	14	TRBV9	TRBJ2-3	.	CASSVARGVDTQYF	TGTGCCAGCAGCGTAGCTAGGGGCGTAGATACGCAGTATTTT
.	15	TRBV4-1	TRBJ1-2	.	CASSQDGTVAYGYTF	TGCGCCAGCAGCCAAGATGGAACAGTAGCCTATGGCTACACCTTC
.	13	TRBV6-5	TRBJ2-7	.	CASRDRWSNEQYF	TGTGCCAGCAGGGACAGATGGAGTAACGAGCAGTACTTC
.	15	TRBV6-5	TRBJ1-3	TRBD1	CASSPDREDGNTIYF	TGTGCCAGCAGTCCGGACAGGGAGGACGGAAACACCATATATTTT
.	16	TRBV4-1	TRBJ1-2	.	CASSLEGPEGNYGYTF	TGCGCCAGCAGCCTAGAGGGACCTGAGGGTAACTATGGCTACACCTTC
.	16	TRBV18	TRBJ1-5	.	CASSPPGGGGNQPQHF	TGTGCCAGCTCACCACCGGGGGGCGGCGGCAATCAGCCCCAGCATTTT
.	15	TRBV6-1	TRBJ2-1	.	CASSEGYSSYNEQFF	TGTGCCAGCAGTGAAGGGTATAGCTCCTACAATGAGCAGTTCTTC
.	16	TRBV4-2	TRBJ2-3	TRBD2	CASSPGTSGGTDTQYF	TGTGCCAGCAGCCCGGGGACTAGCGGCGGCACAGATACGCAGTATTTT
.	15	TRBV28	TRBJ1-2	.	CASSLLRSANYGYTF	TGTGCCAGCAGTTTACTGCGGTCGGCTAACTATGGCTACACCTTC
.	15	TRBV7-2	TRBJ2-2	.	CASSLGQTHTGELFF	TGTGCCAGCAGCTTAGGACAGACCCACACCGGGGAGCTGTTTTTT
.	15	TRBV27	TRBJ2-7	.	CASSKNRVMEYEQYF	TGTGCCAGCAGTAAAAACAGGGTGATGGAGTACGAGCAGTACTTC
.	16	TRBV18	TRBJ2-5	TRBD1	CASSPTGQGIGETQYF	TGTGCCAGCTCACCAACGGGACAGGGGATCGGGGAGACCCAGTACTTC
.	13	TRBV7-2	TRBJ2-3	.	CASSLSQSNTQYF	TGTGCCAGCAGCTTATCACAATCAAATACGCAGTATTTT
.	13	TRBV25-1	TRBJ2-7	.	CASSGFLDYEQYF	TGTGCCAGCAGTGGGTTTTTAGATTACGAGCAGTACTTC
once	14	TRBV23-1	TRBJ2-7	.	CASTGRADSYEQYF	TGCGCCAGTACCGGCCGAGCCGACTCCTACGAGCAGTACTTC
.	13	TRBV18	TRBJ2-5	.	CASSPGGLETQYF	TGTGCCAGCTCACCAGGGGGCCTGGAGACCCAGTACTTC
.	13	TRBV5-4	TRBJ2-7	.	CASSEAGEGEQYF	TGTGCCAGCAGCGAGGCAGGGGAAGGAGAGCAGTACTTC
.	15	TRBV28	TRBJ2-1	TRBD2	CASNPRASGRAAGFF	TGTGCCAGCAATCCAAGGGCTAGCGGGAGGGCCGCGGGGTTCTTC
.	12	TRBV19	TRBJ1-3	TRBD1	CASADRGNTIYF	TGTGCCAGCGCGGACAGGGGAAACACCATATATTTT
.	15	TRBV27	TRBJ2-3	.	CASRRELSYTDTQYF	TGTGCCAGCAGGCGAGAACTCAGTTACACAGATACGCAGTATTTT
once	14	TRBV9	TRBJ2-5	TRBD1	CASSAGQGEETQYF	TGTGCCAGCAGCGCGGGACAGGGGGAAGAGACCCAGTACTTC
.	12	TRBV6-6	TRBJ2-3	TRBD2	CASSTLAGGEYF	TGTGCCAGCAGTACTCTAGCGGGGGGGGAGTATTTT
.	13	TRBV19	TRBJ1-2	.	CASSMGFNYGYTF	TGTGCCAGTAGTATGGGGTTTAACTATGGCTACACCTTC
.	11	TRBV28	TRBJ2-1	TRBD1	CASSKGQSQFF	TGTGCCAGCAGCAAGGGACAGTCGCAGTTCTTC
.	14	TRBV10-3	TRBJ2-3	TRBD1	CAISGQGATDTQYF	TGTGCCATCAGTGGACAGGGGGCGACAGATACGCAGTATTTT
.	14	TRBV18	TRBJ2-5	TRBD2	CASSQRGNQETQYF	TGTGCCAGCTCACAGCGGGGAAACCAAGAGACCCAGTACTTC
.	14	TRBV9	TRBJ2-5	.	CASSVHHRDETQYF	TGTGCCAGCAGCGTTCATCACAGGGATGAGACCCAGTACTTC
.	13	TRBV6-1	TRBJ2-4	.	CASSEARVAGGYF	TGTGCCAGCAGTGAAGCGCGTGTGGCTGGGGGGTACTTC
.	14	TRBV27	TRBJ1-5	.	CASSPPQNSGPQHF	TGTGCCAGCAGTCCACCGCAGAATTCTGGGCCCCAGCATTTT
.	16	TRBV16	TRBJ2-2	.	CASSQFDRTNTGELFF	TGTGCCAGCAGCCAATTTGACAGGACGAACACCGGGGAGCTGTTTTTT
.	19	TRBV27	TRBJ2-3	.	CASRPRGGSAEATADTQYF	TGTGCCAGCCGACCTCGCGGGGGCAGCGCCGAAGCCACGGCAGATACGCAGTATTTT
.	14	TRBV6-5	TRBJ2-7	.	CASSPFDGTYEQYF	TGTGCCAGCAGTCCCTTCGACGGAACCTACGAGCAGTACTTC
few	16	TRBV5-4	TRBJ2-7	TRBD2	CASSPSGGSVSYEQYF	TGTGCCAGCAGCCCCAGTGGCGGGAGTGTTTCCTACGAGCAGTACTTC
.	15	TRBV11-2	TRBJ1-3	.	CASSHPGAGGNTIYF	TGTGCCAGCAGCCACCCTGGGGCGGGCGGAAACACCATATATTTT
.	16	TRBV7-2	TRBJ1-3	.	CASSLVSGALGNTIYF	TGTGCCAGCAGCTTAGTTTCGGGGGCGCTTGGAAACACCATATATTTT
few	14	TRBV30	TRBJ1-5	.	CAWSAQYSNQPQHF	TGTGCCTGGAGTGCCCAGTATAGCAATCAGCCCCAGCATTTT
.	15	TRBV30	TRBJ1-1	.	CAWTSPGGVSTEAFF	TGTGCCTGGACCAGCCCGGGGGGAGTGAGCACTGAAGCTTTCTTT
.	16	TRBV5-1	TRBJ2-7	.	CASSFSAVQGWDEQYF	TGCGCCAGCAGCTTTTCAGCAGTACAGGGATGGGACGAGCAGTACTTC
.	15	TRBV6-6	TRBJ2-3	.	CASSSRGGSTDTQYF	TGTGCCAGCAGTTCTCGAGGGGGGAGCACAGATACGCAGTATTTT